This T cell receptor (beta chain) was captured in a study of beta chain features in type 1 diabetes. Reverse transcription of all isolated RNA meant that expressed TCRB transcripts were sequenced. TCRdb keeps only in-frame clones here, not all; method: immunoSEQ multiplex PCR. The table lists under 150,000 clones, 6.9% of them singletons. This clone has a handful of counts. Other DNA sequences of this sample code for an identical CDR3. A heparinised blood draw that averaged roughly 100 mL was obtained once from each donor. The sequenced sample was central memory CD4+ T cells from blood. The TCR comes from a woman aged 25 to 39 in good health.

For the CDR3, the DNA is TGTGCCAGCTCACCCCCGGGACAGGGCGGCTACGAGCAGTACTTC. Protein product: CASSPPGQGGYEQYF. The chain uses TRBV18 and TRBJ2-7, with TRBD1 matching 9 bases. V shed 3 bases and J 3 bases; nucleotides not matched to a gene: 6. The germline V gene has CDR1 KGHSH and CDR2 LQKENI. CDR3 length: 15 residues.